This T cell receptor beta chain comes out of a study of Graves' ophthalmopathy and Graves' hyperthyroidism. Study summary: Peripheral blood sampling preceded any treatment and occurred at initial diagnosis. Study conclusions and caveats: Blood samples also showed most expanded thyroid clonotypes exceeding 0.001 frequency.

This clonotype came up a few times. Its antigen remains unknown. Per germline, CDR1 MGHDK and CDR2 SYGVNS. There are 11 residues in the CDR3. Amplifying from RNA transcripts, the study obtained TCR beta CDR3 regions. Following a first-round RT-PCR that used HTBI primers, a second-round multiplex PCR was carried out. TCRdb re-called the multiplex PCR reads through MiXCR, storing one row per CDR3 protein. The sample includes around 600,000 distinct CDR3 sequences, about two fifths of them seen just once. This chain links TRBV25-1 with TRBJ2-7; a weak D match, TRBD1 (5 bases). The TCR originated in an adult man with Graves' ophthalmopathy. Sequencing was performed on peripheral blood. The CDR3 reads CTPRAPYEQYF. The DNA for the CDR3 is TGTACCCCCAGGGCGCCGTACGAGCAGTACTTC.